The TCR beta chain described here comes from a study of T cell responses to AZD1222 COVID-19 vaccine. This clone was seen a few times. Germline V lookup: CDR1 LGHNA, CDR2 YNFKEQ. Trimming stripped 5 bases from V and 6 bases from J, with 7 bases between. This CDR3 has 12 amino acids. TCRdb keeps only in-frame clones here, not all; method: immunoSEQ multiplex PCR. The data show tens of thousands of clones, about 91% seen once. The chain recombines TRBV4-2 with TRBJ2-2; either TRBD1 or TRBD2 may supply D (5 bases each). Here the sequenced sample was peripheral blood, taken 28 days after the second AZD1222 dose. This sequence originates from an adult who received the AZD1222 COVID-19 vaccine. The DNA of the CDR3 is TGTGCCAGCAGCAGGGGAGCCGGGGAGCTGTTTTTT. Translating gives CASSRGAGELFF.